A single sample gave rise to the 19 T cell receptor beta chains below, sequenced in a study of blood T cell repertoires in COVID-19. The assay was immunoSEQ multiplex PCR, and TCRdb's table has in-frame clones only and misses some. The sample holds about 130,000 clones, roughly 80% seen once. Sequencing was done on a sample of peripheral blood. The source is a woman older than 75 with acute or convalescent COVID-19.

The genes are TRBV20-1 and TRBJ2-3, with TRBD2 matching over 10 bases. After removal of 3 bases from V and 3 bases from J, the junction contained 12 bases not matched to a gene. CDR3 size: 17 residues. The germline V gene has CDR1 DFQATT and CDR2 SNEGSKA (reference sequence). The CDR3 protein is CSASFGLAGAETDTQYF. The CDR3 region has the DNA TGCAGTGCTAGTTTCGGGCTAGCGGGGGCAGAAACAGATACGCAGTATTTT.

This clone was counted a few times. The V call is TRBV16, the J call TRBJ1-6; possible D gene TRBD1, 5 bases. The CDR3 is 13 amino acids. Trimming stripped 4 bases from V and 7 bases from J, with 8 bases between. Per germline, CDR1 KGHSY and CDR2 FQNENV. CDR3 region: CASSPRGNSPLHF. The CDR3 nucleotides are TGTGCCAGCAGCCCCCGGGGGAATTCACCCCTCCACTTT.

This chain joins TRBV27 and TRBJ1-2; the match to TRBD1 covers 8 bases. Germline trimming cut 3 bases from V and 8 bases from J; bases unmatched to any gene: 5. Germline loops: CDR1 MNHEY, CDR2 SMNVEV (reference sequence). The CDR3 sequence is 13 residues long. This CDR3 reads CASSFRTGQGYTF. The DNA of the CDR3 is TGTGCCAGCAGTTTTCGGACAGGGCAGGGCTACACCTTC.

CDR3 sequence: CASSLYSYYGYTF. The CDR3 DNA follows: TGTGCCAGCAGTTTATACAGCTACTATGGCTACACCTTC. The rearrangement joins TRBV12-3 or TRBV12-4 to TRBJ1-2; no firm D call. V lost 2 bases and J 3 bases, leaving 7 bases between the germline ends. CDR3 length: 13 residues.

V gene TRBV7-3 combines with J gene TRBJ1-6, with 11 bases lining up with TRBD1. This CDR3 is built from 18 residues. The V gene's germline CDR1 is SGHTA and CDR2 FQGTGA. Trimming took 4 bases from V and 9 from J; bases not matched to a gene: 14. The CDR3 nucleotides are TGTGCCAGCAGCTCATTTATAAGGGGGACAGGGGGAAGTTCACCCCTCCACTTT. Protein sequence: CASSSFIRGTGGSSPLHF.

The chain couples TRBV27 to TRBJ1-6; 7 positions agree with TRBD1. Trimming cost V 6 bases and J 7 bases; bases outside gene matches: 9. Germline loops: CDR1 MNHEY, CDR2 SMNVEV (reference sequence). The CDR3 runs 15 residues. The CDR3 is CASRLNRDRNSPLHF. The DNA of the CDR3 is TGTGCCAGCAGATTAAATCGGGACAGAAATTCACCCCTCCACTTT.

This chain connects TRBV11-2 to TRBJ2-1; tentatively, D is TRBD1 (5 bases). The ends were cut back, 0 bases at V and 4 bases at J, with 19 bases in the middle. The CDR3 sequence is 18 residues long. The germline V gene encodes CDR1 SGHAT and CDR2 FQNNGV. CDR3 nucleotide sequence: TGTGCCAGCAGCTTAGATCTGAGACAGACTCTCTCATACAATGAGCAGTTCTTC. Its protein is CASSLDLRQTLSYNEQFF.

This chain joins TRBV2 and TRBJ1-1; 7 bases are a match to TRBD1. The germline V gene has CDR1 SNHLY and CDR2 FYNNEI. The CDR3 totals 13 residues. Trimming removed 6 bases from V and 5 bases from J; junction bases left unmatched: 6. CDR3 DNA sequence: TGTGCCAGCAGGAACGACAGGGATACTGAAGCTTTCTTT. Its protein product is CASRNDRDTEAFF.

The chain has TRBV7-8 and TRBJ1-5; 8 bases align to TRBD1. V gave up 2 bases and J gave up 4 bases; unmatched junction bases: 7. The CDR3 covers 16 residues. The germline CDR1 and CDR2 sequences are SGHVS and FQNEAQ. This chain's CDR3 is CASSLLPTGANQPQHF. The DNA for the CDR3 is TGTGCCAGCAGCTTATTACCGACAGGGGCGAATCAGCCCCAGCATTTT.

V and J are TRBV18 and TRBJ1-4, with D possibly matching TRBD1 (5 bases). Per the germline V gene, CDR1 is KGHSH and CDR2 is LQKENI. The CDR3 sequence is 15 residues long. Trimming shortened V by 0 bases and J by 0 bases, and 5 bases separated the two germline ends. The CDR3 sequence is CASSPPGATNEKLFF. For the CDR3, the DNA is TGTGCCAGCTCACCACCAGGGGCAACTAATGAAAAACTGTTTTTT.

The rearrangement joins TRBV2 to TRBJ1-5; 8 bases fit TRBD1. The CDR3 is 14 residues long. Germline assignment: CDR1 SNHLY and CDR2 FYNNEI. With 6 bases clipped from V and 7 bases from J, the junction kept 8 bases outside the gene matches. The DNA of the CDR3 is TGTGCCAGCAGCTTCGACAGGGGAGGCCAGCCCCAGCATTTT. It translates to CASSFDRGGQPQHF.

The chain joins TRBV11-2 to TRBJ1-1, with TRBD1 as a possible D gene (6 bases). Deletions cut 4 bases from V and 0 bases from J, with 15 bases between. This CDR3 has 16 residues. Germline-derived CDR1 and CDR2 are SGHAT and FQNNGV. The CDR3 loop reads CASSSGQTLMNTEAFF. Written as DNA, the CDR3 is TGTGCCAGCAGCTCCGGACAGACCCTCATGAACACTGAAGCTTTCTTT.

This clone was seen a handful of times. This sequence joins TRBV11-3 and TRBJ2-3; TRBD2 matches 13 bases. V shed 5 bases, J shed 5 bases, and the junction held 10 bases outside the gene matches. The CDR3 length is 17 residues. Germline V gene lookup returns CDR1 SGHNT and CDR2 YENEEA. The CDR3 sequence: CASSAGLAGRYRDTQYF. The CDR3 DNA sequence: TGTGCCAGCAGCGCGGGACTAGCGGGGCGGTATAGAGATACGCAGTATTTT.

The gene calls are TRBV21-1 and TRBJ2-7; TRBD1 is the table's D call, not checked against the DNA. TRBV21-1 is deemed a pseudogene. CDR3 length: 16 amino acids. Here the CDR3 reads CASSKWTDRGRGEQYF. As DNA, the CDR3 is TGTGCCAGCAGCAAATGGACGGACAGGGGGCGAGGCGAGCAGTACTTC.

The rearrangement links TRBV2 to TRBJ1-1; maybe TRBD1 (5 bases). The ends were cut back, 5 bases at V and 3 bases at J, with 13 bases in the middle. The germline CDR1 and CDR2 sequences are SNHLY and FYNNEI. CDR3 size: 14 residues. The CDR3: CASSLGVPYTEAFF. In DNA, the CDR3 is TGTGCCAGCAGTCTAGGGGTCCCCTACACTGAAGCTTTCTTT.

The chain combines TRBV7-9 with TRBJ1-2; 8 bases fit TRBD1. The trim removed 5 bases at V and 4 bases at J, leaving 3 bases unmatched. Germline assignment: CDR1 SEHNR and CDR2 FQNEAQ (reference sequence). CDR3 length: 13 amino acids. This CDR3 reads CASSPTGGYGYTF. CDR3 DNA: TGTGCCAGCAGCCCAACAGGGGGCTATGGCTACACCTTC.

This rearrangement joins TRBV3-1 (or the pseudogene TRBV3-2) to TRBJ1-3, with 7 bases identical to TRBD1. Germline V gene lookup returns CDR1 LGHDT and CDR2 YNNKEL (reference sequence). The CDR3 spans 15 residues. J lost 1 base, V lost 4 bases, and 4 bases had no gene match. CDR3 nucleotides: TGTGCCAGCAGCCGACAGGGATTTTCTGGAAACACCATATATTTT. Protein: CASSRQGFSGNTIYF.

CDR3 nucleotides: TGTGCCACCAGCAGAGGTCAAGTGTGGGCGCGAGGGCCTGAAGCTTTCTTT. As protein: CATSRGQVWARGPEAFF. The chain joins TRBV15 to TRBJ1-1, with no clear D. Germline V CDR1 and CDR2: LNHNV, YYDKDF (reference sequence). The CDR3 length is 17 residues. V was trimmed by 1 base and J by 6 bases, leaving 21 bases between them.

The rearrangement uses TRBV7-3 and TRBJ1-6; D remains ambiguous. Germline values: CDR1 SGHTA, CDR2 FQGTGA. The CDR3 has 12 residues. The V and J ends lost 4 bases and 14 bases respectively, with 12 bases between them. Here the CDR3 reads CASSSSGGALHF. The DNA of the CDR3 is TGTGCCAGCAGCTCCTCCGGCGGGGCCCTCCACTTT.